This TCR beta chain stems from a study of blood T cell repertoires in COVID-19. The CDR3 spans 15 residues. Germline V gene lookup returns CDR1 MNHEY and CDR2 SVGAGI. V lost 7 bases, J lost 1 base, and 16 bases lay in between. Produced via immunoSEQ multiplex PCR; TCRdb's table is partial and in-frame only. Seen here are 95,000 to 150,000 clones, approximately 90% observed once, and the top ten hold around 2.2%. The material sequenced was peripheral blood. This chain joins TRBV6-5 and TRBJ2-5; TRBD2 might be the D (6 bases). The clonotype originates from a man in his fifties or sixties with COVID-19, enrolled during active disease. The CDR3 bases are TGTGCCAGCACTAGGCGGGATAACTTCCAAGAGACCCAGTACTTC. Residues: CASTRRDNFQETQYF.